This T cell receptor (beta chain) was observed in a study of vaccination and CD4 T cells after COVID-19. Specified treatment: approximately 9-day PBMC culture with coronavirus spike peptide pools or control peptides (ViraFEST assay). According to the study, CD4+ T cells from the unexposed donor were gathered ahead of the COVID-19 pandemic (2011-2018). For ViraFEST, peptide pools expanded antigen-specific T cells, after which the TCRs were sequenced. Four cold-coronavirus spikes and SARS-CoV-2 S/N served to probe CD4+ T cells taken from unexposed donors, cells permitting. V was shortened by 3 bases and J by 2 bases, with 26 bases between the two germline ends. The germline gives CDR1 DFQATT, CDR2 SNEGSKA (reference sequence). This CDR3 is 18 amino acids long. Whole-study results and caveats: Among convalescent patients, a median around 86% of reactive clones emerged only after vaccination.

Cultured CD4+ T cells had their DNA profiled by the Oncomine TCR Beta short-read assay. It was cultured CD4+ T cells from which genomic DNA was extracted. From the PCR reads, TCRdb called clonotypes with MiXCR, one entry per CDR3 protein. Among roughly 5,700 distinct CDR3 sequences listed, roughly 37% were seen once. A word on this clonotype: Its antigen is as yet unknown.

Source material: CD4+ T cells from blood, cultured in vitro. The clonotype comes from a human donor in good health. The chain carries TRBV20-1 and TRBJ2-7; TRBD2 is a possible D gene (8 bases). The CDR3 is CSASGGGQIGTSAYEQYF. CDR3 DNA sequence: TGCAGTGCTAGCGGGGGGGGACAGATCGGGACTAGTGCCTACGAGCAGTACTTC.